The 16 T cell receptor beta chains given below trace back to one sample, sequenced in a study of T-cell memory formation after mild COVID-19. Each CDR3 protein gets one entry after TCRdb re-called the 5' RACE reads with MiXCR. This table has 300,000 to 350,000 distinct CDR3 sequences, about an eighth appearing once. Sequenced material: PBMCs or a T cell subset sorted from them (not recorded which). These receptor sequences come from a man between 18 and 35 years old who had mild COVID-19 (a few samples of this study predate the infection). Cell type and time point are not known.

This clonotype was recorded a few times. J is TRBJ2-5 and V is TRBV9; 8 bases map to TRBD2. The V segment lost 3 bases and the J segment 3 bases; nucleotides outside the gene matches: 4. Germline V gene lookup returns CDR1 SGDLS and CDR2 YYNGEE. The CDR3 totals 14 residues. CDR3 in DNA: TGTGCCAGCAGCGAACGCGGGAGGAAAGAGACCCAGTACTTC. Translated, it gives CASSERGRKETQYF.

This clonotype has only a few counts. The CDR3 protein is CASSLVGSLQAFF. The CDR3 DNA is TGTGCCAGCAGCCTGGTGGGCTCCCTGCAAGCTTTCTTT. The chain links TRBV7-2 to TRBJ1-1; the D is unclear. CDR3 size: 13 residues. Germline V gives CDR1 SGHTA, CDR2 FQGNSA. Trimming cost V 5 bases and J 9 bases, with 16 bases left between them.

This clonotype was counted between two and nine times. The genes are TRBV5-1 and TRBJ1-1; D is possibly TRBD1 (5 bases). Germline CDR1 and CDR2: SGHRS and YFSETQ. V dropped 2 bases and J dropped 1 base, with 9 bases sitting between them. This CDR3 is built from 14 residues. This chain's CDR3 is CASSFDGQNTEAFF. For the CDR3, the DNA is TGCGCCAGCAGCTTCGACGGACAGAACACTGAAGCTTTCTTT.

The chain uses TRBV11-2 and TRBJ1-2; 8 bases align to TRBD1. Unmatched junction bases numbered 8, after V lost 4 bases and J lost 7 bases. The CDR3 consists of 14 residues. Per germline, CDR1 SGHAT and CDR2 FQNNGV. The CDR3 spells CASSSNRGYSGYTF. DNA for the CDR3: TGTGCCAGCAGCTCCAACAGGGGGTACTCTGGCTACACCTTC.

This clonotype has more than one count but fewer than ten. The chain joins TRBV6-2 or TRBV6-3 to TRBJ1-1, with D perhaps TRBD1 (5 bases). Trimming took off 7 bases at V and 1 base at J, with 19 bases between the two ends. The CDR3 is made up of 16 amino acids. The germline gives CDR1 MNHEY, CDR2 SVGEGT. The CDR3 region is CASTRPYQGKNTEAFF. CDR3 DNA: TGTGCCAGCACTCGTCCCTACCAGGGAAAGAACACTGAAGCTTTCTTT.

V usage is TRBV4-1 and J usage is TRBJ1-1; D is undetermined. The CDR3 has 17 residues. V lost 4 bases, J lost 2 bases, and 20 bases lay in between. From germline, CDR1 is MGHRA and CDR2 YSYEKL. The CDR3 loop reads CASSRGDFGRGNTEAFF. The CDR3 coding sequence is TGCGCCAGCAGCCGCGGAGATTTCGGGCGAGGAAACACTGAAGCTTTCTTT.

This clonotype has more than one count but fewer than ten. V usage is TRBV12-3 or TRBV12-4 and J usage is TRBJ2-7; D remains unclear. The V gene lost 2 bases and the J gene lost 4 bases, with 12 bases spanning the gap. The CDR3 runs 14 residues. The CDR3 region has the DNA TGTGCCAGCAGTTTAACGGGCTTGGAATACGAGCAGTACTTC. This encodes CASSLTGLEYEQYF.

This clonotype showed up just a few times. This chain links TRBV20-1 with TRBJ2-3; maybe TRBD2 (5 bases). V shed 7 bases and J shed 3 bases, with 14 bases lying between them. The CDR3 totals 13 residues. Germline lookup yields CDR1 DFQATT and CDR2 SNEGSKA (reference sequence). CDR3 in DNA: TGCAGTGTTTTAGGTCGAGGGACAGATACGCAGTATTTT. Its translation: CSVLGRGTDTQYF.

CDR3 bases: TGTGCCAGCAGCTTAGAAATTCCGGGGGCGCGGTGGAACTATGGCTACACCTTC. Residues: CASSLEIPGARWNYGYTF. The chain carries TRBV7-2 and TRBJ1-2; possibly TRBD1 for D (6 bases). CDR1 and CDR2 (germline): SGHTA, FQGNSA. CDR3 length equals 18 residues. The ends were cut back, 1 base at V and 2 bases at J, with 20 bases in the middle.

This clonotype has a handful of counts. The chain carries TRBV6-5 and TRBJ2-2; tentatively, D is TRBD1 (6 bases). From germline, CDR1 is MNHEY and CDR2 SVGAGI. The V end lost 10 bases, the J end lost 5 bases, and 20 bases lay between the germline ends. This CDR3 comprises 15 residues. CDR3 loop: CATWDNDVWTGELFF. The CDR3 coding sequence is TGTGCCACCTGGGACAACGATGTTTGGACCGGGGAGCTGTTTTTT.

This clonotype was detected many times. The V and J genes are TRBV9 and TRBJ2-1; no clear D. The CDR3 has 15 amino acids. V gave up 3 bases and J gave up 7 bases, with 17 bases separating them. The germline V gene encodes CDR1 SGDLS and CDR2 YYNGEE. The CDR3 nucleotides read TGTGCCAGCAGCGCCCCTACCATCTCCGGGAATGAGCAGTTCTTC. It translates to CASSAPTISGNEQFF.

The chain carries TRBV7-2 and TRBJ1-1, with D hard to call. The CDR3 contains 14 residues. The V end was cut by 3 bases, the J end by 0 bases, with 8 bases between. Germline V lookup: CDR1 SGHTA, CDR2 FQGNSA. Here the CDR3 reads CASSFHTMNTEAFF. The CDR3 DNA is TGTGCCAGCAGCTTTCACACCATGAACACTGAAGCTTTCTTT.

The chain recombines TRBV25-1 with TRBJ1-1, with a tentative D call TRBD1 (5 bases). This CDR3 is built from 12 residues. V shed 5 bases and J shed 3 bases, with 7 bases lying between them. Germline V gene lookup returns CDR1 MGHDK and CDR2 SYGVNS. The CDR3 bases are TGTGCCAGCAGTTGGGGGGACACTGAAGCTTTCTTT. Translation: CASSWGDTEAFF.

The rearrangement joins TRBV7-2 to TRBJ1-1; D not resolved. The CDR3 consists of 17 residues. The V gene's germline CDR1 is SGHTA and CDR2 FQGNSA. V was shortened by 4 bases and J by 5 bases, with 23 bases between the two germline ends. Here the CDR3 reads CASSYRPGRLEGTEAFF. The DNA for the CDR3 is TGTGCCAGCAGCTACCGCCCGGGTAGACTGGAGGGAACTGAAGCTTTCTTT.

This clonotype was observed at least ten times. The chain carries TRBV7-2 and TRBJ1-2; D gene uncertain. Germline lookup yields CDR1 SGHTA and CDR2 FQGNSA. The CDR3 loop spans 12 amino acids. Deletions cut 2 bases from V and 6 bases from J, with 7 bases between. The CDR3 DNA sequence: TGTGCCAGCAGCTTACTTTGGGATGGCTACACCTTC. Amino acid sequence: CASSLLWDGYTF.

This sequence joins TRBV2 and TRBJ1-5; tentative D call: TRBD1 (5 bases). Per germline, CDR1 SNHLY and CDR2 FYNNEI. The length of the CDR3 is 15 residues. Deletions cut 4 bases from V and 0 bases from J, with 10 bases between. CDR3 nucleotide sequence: TGTGCCAGCAGTGGTGACAGTTATAGCAATCAGCCCCAGCATTTT. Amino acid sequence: CASSGDSYSNQPQHF.